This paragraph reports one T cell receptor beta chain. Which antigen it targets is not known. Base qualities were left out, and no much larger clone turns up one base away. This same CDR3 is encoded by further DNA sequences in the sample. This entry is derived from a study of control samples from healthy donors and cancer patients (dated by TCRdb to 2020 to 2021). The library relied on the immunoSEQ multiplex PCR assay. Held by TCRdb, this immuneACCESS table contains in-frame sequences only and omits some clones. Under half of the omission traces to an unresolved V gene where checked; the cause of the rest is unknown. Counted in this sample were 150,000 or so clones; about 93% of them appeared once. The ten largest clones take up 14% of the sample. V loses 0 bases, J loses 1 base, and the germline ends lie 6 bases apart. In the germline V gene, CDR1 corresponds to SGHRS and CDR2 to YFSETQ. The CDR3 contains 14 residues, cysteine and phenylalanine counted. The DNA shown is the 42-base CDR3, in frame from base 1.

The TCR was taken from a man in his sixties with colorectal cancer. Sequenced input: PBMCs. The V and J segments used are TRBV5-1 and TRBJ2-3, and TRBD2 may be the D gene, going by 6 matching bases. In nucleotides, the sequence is TGCGCCAGCAGCTTGGCGGGGGGCACAGATACGCAGTATTTT. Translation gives CASSLAGGTDTQYF.